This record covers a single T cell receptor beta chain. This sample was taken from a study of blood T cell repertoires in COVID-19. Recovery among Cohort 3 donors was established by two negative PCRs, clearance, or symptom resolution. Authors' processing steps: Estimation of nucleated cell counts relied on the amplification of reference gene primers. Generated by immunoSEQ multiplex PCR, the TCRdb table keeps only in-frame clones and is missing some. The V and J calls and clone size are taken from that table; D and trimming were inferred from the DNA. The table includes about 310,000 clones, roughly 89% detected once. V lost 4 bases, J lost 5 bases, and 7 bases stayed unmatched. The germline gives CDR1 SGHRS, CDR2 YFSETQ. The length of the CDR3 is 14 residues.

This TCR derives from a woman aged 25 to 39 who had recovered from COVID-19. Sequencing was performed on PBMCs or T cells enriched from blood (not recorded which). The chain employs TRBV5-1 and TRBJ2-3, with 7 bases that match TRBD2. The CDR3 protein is CASSPGTNRDTQYF. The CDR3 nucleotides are TGCGCCAGCAGCCCCGGGACTAATAGAGATACGCAGTATTTT.